The 17 T cell receptor beta chains reported below all come from one sample, sequenced in a study of T-cell memory formation after mild COVID-19. TCRdb reprocessed the 5' RACE reads with MiXCR, giving one entry per CDR3 protein. The table lists 380,000 or so distinct CDR3 sequences, approximately 14% of them singletons. Sequenced input: PBMCs or a T cell subset sorted from them (not recorded which). These receptors came from a man in his late teens or twenties who had mild COVID-19 (a few samples of this study predate the infection). Cell type and time point are not known.

This clonotype was seen repeatedly, ten times or more. The chain carries TRBV6-1 and TRBJ2-7; 7 bases are shared with TRBD1. CDR3 length: 13 amino acids. In germline, CDR1 is MNHNS, CDR2 SASEGT. After removal of 5 bases from V and 3 bases from J, the junction contained 4 bases not matched to a gene. CDR3 loop: CASSPTGSYEQYV. The DNA of the CDR3 is TGTGCCAGCAGTCCGACAGGGAGCTACGAGCAGTACGTC.

The chain is built from TRBV6-2 or TRBV6-3 and TRBJ2-2; D is uncertain. V lost 6 bases and J lost 1, with 9 bases in between. Per the germline V gene, CDR1 is MNHEY and CDR2 is SVGEGT. The CDR3 is 14 residues long. CDR3 in amino acids: CASRDGRNTGELFF. As DNA, the CDR3 is TGTGCCAGCAGAGACGGAAGGAACACCGGGGAGCTGTTTTTT.

This clonotype was found a few times. The V call is TRBV10-3, the J call TRBJ2-3, with TRBD2 identical over 14 bases. The CDR3 is 17 residues long. The V segment lost 0 bases and the J segment 3 bases; nucleotides outside the gene matches: 2. Germline V gene data show CDR1 as ENHRY and CDR2 as SYGVKD. The CDR3 DNA sequence: TGTGCCATCAGTGAGTCCAGGACTAGCGGGGGGACAGATACGCAGTATTTT. It yields the protein CAISESRTSGGTDTQYF.

The CDR3 DNA follows: TGTGCCAGCAGCCATAGCGGGGGGAGCACAGATACGCAGTATTTT. It codes for CASSHSGGSTDTQYF. This sequence joins TRBV12-3 or TRBV12-4 and TRBJ2-3; 10 nucleotides align to TRBD2. This CDR3 comprises 15 residues. The V gene end was trimmed by 6 bases and the J gene end by 0 bases; junction bases not matched to a gene: 3.

The chain couples TRBV29-1 to TRBJ2-3, with D possibly matching TRBD1 (6 bases). Germline V gene sequence: CDR1 SQVTM, CDR2 ANQGSEA. The CDR3 contains 17 residues. The V end lost 5 bases, the J end lost 2 bases, and 23 bases lay between the germline ends. The CDR3 is CSVTPGESPEFTDTQYF. Here the CDR3 DNA reads TGCAGCGTTACCCCAGGGGAGTCCCCTGAATTCACAGATACGCAGTATTTT.

This clonotype was recorded at least ten times. The V call is TRBV4-2, the J call TRBJ2-5; D not resolved. The CDR3 spans 15 residues. Trimming cost V 0 bases and J 1 base, with 9 bases left between them. The germline gives CDR1 LGHNA, CDR2 YNFKEQ. This CDR3 reads CASSQDPASQETQYF. The CDR3 nucleotides read TGTGCCAGCAGCCAAGATCCAGCTAGCCAAGAGACCCAGTACTTC.

This clonotype was counted between two and nine times. This chain joins TRBV4-1 and TRBJ2-1; D is unresolved. The CDR3 loop spans 15 amino acids. V was trimmed by 1 base and J by 6 bases, leaving 13 bases between them. CDR1 and CDR2 (germline): MGHRA, YSYEKL. The CDR3 nucleotides read TGCGCCAGCAGCCAAGTTCTCGCGGCCCCCAATGAGCAGTTCTTC. Protein sequence: CASSQVLAAPNEQFF.

This clonotype occurred a few times. The V and J genes are TRBV5-1 and TRBJ2-3; perhaps TRBD1 as D (6 bases). Between the trimmed V and J ends, which lost 0 bases and 6 bases, there was a span of 14 bases. The CDR3 contains 15 residues. CDR1 and CDR2 from the germline V gene are SGHRS and YFSETQ. The CDR3 spells CASSLEAGVLDTQYF. CDR3 in DNA: TGCGCCAGCAGCTTGGAGGCAGGGGTCCTGGATACGCAGTATTTT.

This clonotype was recorded many times. The chain combines TRBV20-1 with TRBJ2-3; D unclear. In germline, CDR1 is DFQATT, CDR2 SNEGSKA (reference sequence). The CDR3 runs 13 residues. The V and J ends lost 0 bases and 2 bases respectively, with 6 bases between them. Here the CDR3 reads CSAREVYTDTQYF. CDR3 coding DNA: TGCAGTGCTAGAGAGGTGTACACAGATACGCAGTATTTT.

The chain employs TRBV5-6 and TRBJ1-1; D not certain. The V and J ends lost 4 bases and 1 base respectively, with 8 bases between them. The CDR3 runs to 13 residues. Germline V CDR1 and CDR2: SGHDT, YYEEEE. This CDR3 is CASSGTWNTEAFF. The CDR3 DNA sequence: TGTGCCAGCAGCGGCACGTGGAACACTGAAGCTTTCTTT.

The chain recombines TRBV12-3 or TRBV12-4 with TRBJ1-5; D is uncertain. Trimming stripped 3 bases from V and 6 bases from J, with 12 bases between. The CDR3 runs to 14 residues. CDR3 sequence (DNA): TGTGCCAGCAGTTTCACGGGTTCGGGTCAGCCCCAGCATTTT. Amino acid sequence: CASSFTGSGQPQHF.

This chain joins TRBV5-6 and TRBJ1-6, with TRBD1 matching over 10 bases. The V segment lost 3 bases and the J segment 6 bases; nucleotides outside the gene matches: 12. Germline CDR1 SGHDT, CDR2 YYEEEE. This CDR3 spans 18 amino acids. CDR3 amino acids: CASSSYRDRGFFNSPLHF. The CDR3 bases are TGTGCCAGCAGCTCATACCGGGACAGGGGTTTTTTTAATTCACCCCTCCACTTT. Full variable domain (remainder filled in from reference TRBV5-6 and TRBJ1-6): DAGVTQSPTHLIKTRGQQVTLRCSPKSGHDTVSWYQQALGQGPQFIFQYYEEEERQRGNFPDRFSGHQFPNYSSELNVNALLLGDSALYLCASSSYRDRGFFNSPLHFGNGTRLTVT.

This rearrangement joins TRBV4-3 to TRBJ2-4; 7 nucleotides agree with TRBD2. Trimming cost V 0 bases and J 2 bases; bases outside gene matches: 7. Germline lookup yields CDR1 LGHNA and CDR2 YSLEER. CDR3 length: 17 residues. For the CDR3, the DNA is TGCGCCAGCAGCCAAGAGTTGTGGGGGGGAACCAAAAACATTCAGTACTTC. The encoded protein is CASSQELWGGTKNIQYF.

The chain links TRBV28 to TRBJ1-5; D remains ambiguous. CDR1 and CDR2 (germline): MDHEN, SYDVKM. This CDR3 region has 14 residues. Trimming took off 2 bases at V and 9 bases at J, with 14 bases between the two ends. Here the CDR3 reads CASSLRAGSRPQHF. The CDR3 DNA reads as TGTGCCAGCAGTTTAAGAGCTGGGTCACGGCCCCAGCATTTT.

This clonotype appeared a few times. The chain combines TRBV6-5 with TRBJ1-2; tentative D call: TRBD1 (6 bases). The CDR3 spans 14 residues. CDR1 MNHEY and CDR2 SVGAGI come from the germline V gene. Trimming stripped 7 bases from V and 4 bases from J, with 16 bases between. This CDR3 reads CASTNFRGGYGYTF. Written as DNA, the CDR3 is TGTGCCAGCACCAACTTCCGAGGGGGCTATGGCTACACCTTC.

This clonotype was detected only a few times. This chain connects TRBV14 to TRBJ2-1; TRBD2 agrees at 10 bases. The CDR3 is 15 residues long. Germline CDR1 is SGHDN and CDR2 is FVKESK. With 5 bases clipped from V and 2 bases from J, the junction kept 3 bases outside the gene matches. The CDR3 sequence: CASSYTSGTYNEQFF. The DNA of the CDR3 is TGTGCCAGCAGCTACACTAGCGGGACCTACAATGAGCAGTTCTTC.

The V call is TRBV20-1, the J call TRBJ2-2; perhaps D is TRBD1 or TRBD2 (6 bases each). CDR1 DFQATT and CDR2 SNEGSKA come from the germline V gene (reference sequence). The CDR3 contains 15 residues. V was shortened by 4 bases and J by 4 bases, with 16 bases between the two germline ends. The CDR3 coding sequence is TGCAGTGCTACTCCCGGGGGCAGGGGCACCGGGGAGCTGTTTTTT. This sequence encodes CSATPGGRGTGELFF.